The T cell receptor beta chain described here comes from a study of blood T cell repertoires in COVID-19. This clone has a single count. Methods used by the authors: Amplification from reference gene primers served as the basis for estimated nucleated cell counts. TCRdb's table, derived via immunoSEQ multiplex PCR, lists solely in-frame clones and lacks some. The DNA gave D and trimming, while V, J and clone size come from that table. The data show about 230,000 clones, nearly 90% seen once. Germline loops: CDR1 SGDLS, CDR2 YYNGEE. V shed 2 bases and J shed 5 bases, with 13 bases lying between them. This CDR3 contains 14 residues.

Sample: PBMCs or T cells enriched from blood (not recorded which). The sequence was obtained from a man aged 30 to 45 who had recovered from COVID-19. The V gene is TRBV9, the J gene TRBJ1-1; a possible D gene is TRBD1 (6 bases). The CDR3 is CASSVTGWNTEAFF. The CDR3 nucleotides are TGTGCCAGCAGCGTTACAGGGTGGAATACTGAAGCTTTCTTT.